These 25 T cell receptor beta chains were sequenced from one sample in a study of cytotoxic CD8 clonotypes in ibrutinib-treated CLL (dated by TCRdb to the early 2020s). This sample's time point label indicates: approximately 25 months on ibrutinib. The protocol used for the library was the immunoSEQ multiplex PCR assay. TCRdb took this table from immuneACCESS and kept in-frame rearrangements with V and J called. Such tables lack part of the clones; where checked against another copy, unresolved V genes explain under half of the gap, and the rest is unexplained. The table for this sample lists almost 250,000 clones; less than 75% of them were counted only once. The ten largest clones add up to 15% of the sample. Sequences were derived from PBMCs, sampled after 24 months of ibrutinib treatment. These receptors all stem from a human donor with chronic lymphocytic leukemia.

J is TRBJ2-1 and V is TRBV6-4, with 12 bases aligning to TRBD2. This CDR3 spans 18 amino acids. With 4 bases clipped from V and 6 bases from J, the junction kept 13 bases outside the gene matches. Per the germline V gene, CDR1 is MRHNA and CDR2 is SNTAGT. The CDR3 region has the DNA TGTGCCAGCAGTGCCGACGGACTAGCGGGAACGGTAGTCAATGAGCAGTTCTTC. As protein: CASSADGLAGTVVNEQFF.

The rearrangement links TRBV6-5 to TRBJ2-3; 7 bases align to TRBD1. The CDR3 has 13 amino acids. Germline V lookup: CDR1 MNHEY, CDR2 SVGAGI. The V and J ends lost 7 bases and 0 bases, in that order; junction bases with no gene match: 1. The CDR3 region has the DNA TGTGCCAGCACGGACAGGAGCACAGATACGCAGTATTTT. Residues: CASTDRSTDTQYF.

The chain uses TRBV2 and TRBJ2-3; 7 positions agree with TRBD2. The CDR3 totals 14 residues. Trimming at V came to 7 bases and at J to 6 bases, leaving 10 bases not matched to a gene. CDR1 is SNHLY and CDR2 is FYNNEI in the germline V gene. Here the CDR3 reads CASKAPRGRDTQYF. The CDR3 DNA sequence: TGTGCCAGCAAAGCTCCGCGGGGGAGGGATACGCAGTATTTT.

Worth noting for this clone: Its ends do not fully match the called genes, so a read error is possible. V is TRBV14 and J is TRBJ2-3; 8 nucleotides line up with TRBD1. Germline CDR1 SGHDN, CDR2 FVKESK. The CDR3 runs to 13 residues. The CDR3 reads CASSQDWTGSSNF. CDR3 DNA sequence: TGTGCCAGCAGCCAAGACTGGACAGGGTCCTCCAATTTC.

The gene calls are TRBV19 and TRBJ1-1, with 7 bases that match TRBD1. The ends lost 7 bases at V and 8 bases at J; junction bases unmatched: 13. This CDR3 is built from 14 residues. Germline V CDR1 and CDR2: LNHDA, SQIVND (reference sequence). The CDR3 nucleotides are TGTGCCAGTATCCCCCGGGACAGCCGTCGAGAAGCTTTCTTT. It encodes CASIPRDSRREAFF.

The chain uses TRBV7-3 and TRBJ2-3; D is unresolved. Germline values: CDR1 SGHTA, CDR2 FQGTGA. Trimming took 0 bases from V and 2 from J, leaving 3 bases between them. CDR3 size: 13 residues. The DNA for the CDR3 is TGTGCCAGCAGCTTAACCAACACAGATACGCAGTATTTT. Encoded protein: CASSLTNTDTQYF.

The rearrangement joins TRBV27 to TRBJ2-2, with 7 bases aligning to TRBD1. The CDR3 runs to 15 residues. Germline V CDR1 and CDR2: MNHEY, SMNVEV (reference sequence). Germline trimming cut 5 bases from V and 5 bases from J; bases unmatched to any gene: 8. The CDR3 loop reads CASSKTTGVTGELFF. CDR3 nucleotide sequence: TGTGCCAGCAGTAAAACCACAGGGGTTACCGGGGAGCTGTTTTTT.

This clone was counted only a few times. The genes are TRBV10-3 and TRBJ2-7; TRBD2 matches 11 bases. V lost 6 bases, J lost 2 bases, and 6 bases stayed unmatched. The CDR3 loop spans 15 amino acids. Germline CDR1 reads ENHRY; CDR2 reads SYGVKD. CDR3 protein: CAIRPGTSGAYEQYF. For the CDR3, the DNA is TGTGCCATCAGACCAGGGACTAGCGGAGCCTACGAGCAGTACTTC.

The chain links TRBV11-2 to TRBJ2-7; TRBD2 might be the D (5 bases). Germline CDR1 and CDR2: SGHAT and FQNNGV. The CDR3 sequence is 15 residues long. Trimming pared 5 bases from V and 2 bases from J, leaving 16 bases between. The CDR3 here is CASSLTLGDPYEQYF. The CDR3 DNA is TGTGCCAGCAGCCTAACTTTGGGAGACCCCTACGAGCAGTACTTC.

This rearrangement joins TRBV9 to TRBJ2-7, with D unresolved. Trimming took off 5 bases at V and 3 bases at J, with 15 bases between the two ends. The CDR3 sequence is 14 residues long. From germline, CDR1 is SGDLS and CDR2 YYNGEE. CDR3 sequence reads: CASSGTGRRYEQYF. The CDR3, as DNA: TGTGCCAGCAGTGGCACTGGCCGACGCTACGAGCAGTACTTC.

V usage is TRBV18 and J usage is TRBJ2-5; D possibly corresponds to TRBD2 (6 bases). Germline assignment: CDR1 KGHSH and CDR2 LQKENI. This CDR3 has 14 residues. The V and J ends lost 6 bases and 5 bases respectively, with 16 bases between them. In DNA, the CDR3 is TGTGCCAGCTCCCCGGTTGCGGGATCGGAGACCCAGTACTTC. Its protein is CASSPVAGSETQYF.

The rearrangement links TRBV7-8 to TRBJ1-1, with 8 nucleotides matching TRBD1. Per the germline V gene, CDR1 is SGHVS and CDR2 is FQNEAQ. V lost 5 bases to trimming and J lost 4 bases; unmatched junction nucleotides: 6. The CDR3 consists of 14 residues. The CDR3 protein is CASSRDRTGTEAFF. The DNA of the CDR3 is TGTGCCAGCAGCAGGGACAGGACGGGCACTGAAGCTTTCTTT.

This chain uses TRBV9 with TRBJ2-7; 7 bases are a match to TRBD1. CDR1 and CDR2 from the germline V gene are SGDLS and YYNGEE. The CDR3 is made up of 16 amino acids. V was pared by 1 base and J by 2 bases, with 9 bases of the junction left unmatched. This CDR3 is CASSVSGGEAPYEQYF. CDR3 nucleotide sequence: TGTGCCAGCAGCGTATCAGGGGGAGAGGCCCCCTACGAGCAGTACTTC.

There are a few counts of this clone. J is TRBJ2-5 and V is TRBV10-1, with 8 positions matching TRBD2. The germline CDR1 and CDR2 sequences are WNHNN and SYGVQD (reference sequence). The CDR3 is 16 residues long. V was clipped by 0 bases and J by 5 bases; unmatched bases: 8. Here the CDR3 reads CASSESKREYRETQYF. CDR3 nucleotides: TGCGCCAGCAGTGAGTCGAAGCGGGAGTATCGGGAGACCCAGTACTTC.

The chain has TRBV7-3 and TRBJ1-1, with D maybe TRBD1 (6 bases). Germline V gene sequence: CDR1 SGHTA, CDR2 FQGTGA. V was shortened by 5 bases and J by 1 base, with 8 bases between the two germline ends. This CDR3 contains 13 residues. CDR3 sequence reads: CASSPGQNTEAFF. The CDR3 DNA follows: TGTGCCAGCAGCCCGGGACAGAACACTGAAGCTTTCTTT. The full variable domain, its missing parts supplied by reference TRBV7-3 and TRBJ1-1, is GAGVSQTPSNKVTEKGKYVELRCDPISGHTALYWYRQSLGQGPEFLIYFQGTGAADDSGLPNDRFFAVRPEGSVSTLKIQRTERGDSAVYLCASSPGQNTEAFFGQGTRLTVV.

V is TRBV6-5 and J is TRBJ2-3; no definite D call. CDR3 length: 12 amino acids. Germline CDR1 and CDR2: MNHEY and SVGAGI. V shed 4 bases and J shed 5 bases, with 7 bases lying between them. This CDR3 reads CASSFRGDTQYF. The CDR3 nucleotides read TGTGCCAGCAGTTTCCGAGGAGATACGCAGTATTTT.

The V gene is TRBV13, the J gene TRBJ2-7; 10 nucleotides match TRBD1. CDR1 PRHDT and CDR2 FYEKMQ come from the germline V gene (reference sequence). The CDR3 covers 16 residues. Losses at the gene ends were 5 bases for V and 3 bases for J; bases not matched to a gene: 10. CDR3 coding DNA: TGTGCCAGCAGCGATCGACTGGACAGGGGGGGCTACGAGCAGTACTTC. It is translated as CASSDRLDRGGYEQYF.

J is TRBJ2-7 and V is TRBV28; no clear D gene. CDR3 length equals 12 residues. Per the germline V gene, CDR1 is MDHEN and CDR2 is SYDVKM. V gave up 5 bases and J gave up 4 bases, with 9 bases separating them. The CDR3 is CASSPPQYEQYF. CDR3 sequence (DNA): TGTGCCAGCAGTCCTCCCCAGTACGAGCAGTACTTC.

The J gene is TRBJ1-1, the V gene TRBV11-3; D is ambiguous. V lost 2 bases, J lost 6 bases, and 10 bases lay in between. CDR1 and CDR2 from the germline V gene are SGHNT and YENEEA. This CDR3 is 13 amino acids long. The CDR3 is CASSLTYGAEAFF. CDR3 bases: TGTGCCAGCAGCTTAACTTATGGGGCTGAAGCTTTCTTT. Based on the CDR3 plus reference TRBV11-3 and TRBJ1-1, the full variable domain is EAGVVQSPRYKIIEKKQPVAFWCNPISGHNTLYWYLQNLGQGPELLIRYENEEAVDDSQLPKDRFSAERLKGVDSTLKIQPAELGDSAVYLCASSLTYGAEAFFGQGTRLTVV.

The chain carries TRBV9 and TRBJ2-3; TRBD2 might be the D (6 bases). V gave up 4 bases and J gave up 2 bases, with 17 bases separating them. This CDR3 is built from 16 residues. Germline CDR1 is SGDLS and CDR2 is YYNGEE. The CDR3 bases are TGTGCCAGCAGCACAACCGGGAGCCTTCTCACAGATACGCAGTATTTT. This sequence encodes CASSTTGSLLTDTQYF.

The chain has TRBV9 and TRBJ2-5; 15 nucleotides align to TRBD2. V was clipped by 2 bases and J by 0 bases; unmatched bases: 14. Germline assignment: CDR1 SGDLS and CDR2 YYNGEE. This CDR3 comprises 21 residues. The CDR3: CASSVLGVPGLAGGNQETQYF. CDR3 DNA sequence: TGTGCCAGCAGCGTTCTAGGGGTTCCGGGACTAGCGGGAGGAAACCAAGAGACCCAGTACTTC.

The chain employs TRBV11-1 and TRBJ2-1, with no clear D. The CDR3 consists of 10 residues. The germline V and J ends were trimmed by 6 bases and 15 bases, with 12 bases remaining between them. Germline V gene lookup returns CDR1 SGHAT and CDR2 FQDESV (reference sequence). The CDR3 DNA is TGTGCCAGCAGGGACCCCTTTTGGTTCTTC. Its protein is CASRDPFWFF.

The rearrangement links TRBV28 to TRBJ2-3; D unresolved. The CDR3 spans 12 residues. From germline, CDR1 is MDHEN and CDR2 SYDVKM. V lost 2 bases and J 4 bases, leaving 4 bases between the germline ends. The CDR3 DNA sequence: TGTGCCAGCAGTTTAACGGCAGATACGCAGTATTTT. This translates into CASSLTADTQYF.

In this sample, this clone turned up a few times. J is TRBJ2-5 and V is TRBV4-1, with D uncertain. Per germline, CDR1 MGHRA and CDR2 YSYEKL. This CDR3 has 14 amino acids. Trimming left V 3 bases short and J 5 bases short, with 13 bases between. The CDR3 DNA is TGCGCCAGCAGCCAGACCCACCCCGCCGAGACCCAGTACTTC. It encodes CASSQTHPAETQYF.

This sequence joins TRBV11-2 and TRBJ2-7; 7 bases agree with TRBD1. The CDR3 is 13 amino acids. V lost 5 bases to trimming and J lost 6 bases; unmatched junction nucleotides: 7. CDR1 and CDR2 (germline): SGHAT, FQNNGV. As DNA, the CDR3 is TGTGCCAGCAGCCTGTACACAGGGGCCGAGCAGTACTTC. This encodes CASSLYTGAEQYF.